A single T cell receptor (beta chain) is shown here with its context. Its antigen remains unknown. Trimming left V 4 bases short and J 1 base short, with 17 bases between. Looked up from germline, CDR1 is MGHRA and CDR2 is YSYEKL. This CDR3 region has 17 residues. The source of the sample is a study of cytomegalovirus exposure and HLA in healthy donors. For the study at large: An analysis done earlier identified some 120 million unique TCR beta sequences from approximately 180 million T cells.

PCR amplification relied on 60 Vbeta primers (plus 13 Jbeta primers). TCRdb's table, derived via immunoSEQ multiplex PCR, lists solely in-frame clones and lacks some. There are fewer than 110,000 clones in the sample; 75% to 90% occur only once, and about 4.3% lies in the top ten. Study-wide results and caveats: It was assumed in the presence/absence analyses that sequencing depth was roughly uniform across donors. For most TCR beta V segments, an earlier analysis put the productive rate at about 87% or about 30% of the time. The study flagged some 170 TCR beta chains as cytomegalovirus-associated.

The receptor comes from a man in his thirties or forties in good health and CMV-seronegative. Sequencing used PBMCs. The chain employs TRBV4-1 and TRBJ1-3, with D perhaps TRBD1 (5 bases). Here the CDR3 DNA reads TGCGCCAGCAGCCGCGGCCGCGACAGCAAGTCTGGAAACACCATATATTTT. Protein product: CASSRGRDSKSGNTIYF.